The present entry profiles one T cell receptor beta chain with its context. Its antigen is currently unknown. This entry comes from a study of blood T cell dynamics during melanoma immunotherapy. Study observations and caveats: At W3, later disease-control patients showed bifurcated PBMC repertoire changes, unlike progressors. The study could not tell melanoma-specific clones from general immune activation.

DNA loading was fixed at 350 ng for all bulk PBMC samples. Only in-frame clones appear in the TCRdb table, and some are missing; sequencing was by immunoSEQ multiplex PCR. The sample carries some 6,300 clones, roughly 83% recorded once. This CDR3 is 16 amino acids long. Looked up from germline, CDR1 is MNHEY and CDR2 is SMNVEV (reference sequence). Trimming cost V 4 bases and J 4 bases, with 19 bases left between them. Described time point: pre-treatment baseline. No patient had earlier systemic cancer treatment, concurrent immunosuppressants, or another active cancer. The chain combines TRBV27 with TRBJ2-5; tentative D call: TRBD2 (5 bases). The material sequenced was blood, taken from a patient treated with checkpoint blockade. The TCR was taken from a human donor with melanoma. Some clones in this sample may be carry-over from other donors' samples. The CDR3 is CASSSPLLEGGETQYF. The CDR3 nucleotides read TGTGCCAGCAGTTCCCCCCTACTAGAGGGTGGAGAGACCCAGTACTTC.